A selection of T cell receptor beta chains follows, all from one sample in a study of CD8+ T cells in alopecia areata. The data were produced by immunoSEQ multiplex PCR, yet TCRdb's version contains in-frame clones alone and is incomplete. The data contain about 200,000 clones, 55% to 70% of them singletons. The specimen comprised CD4+ T cells sorted from blood, sampled at week 24, from a patient treated with tofacitinib. The receptors originated from a human donor with alopecia areata. Both conserved end residues are part of each CDR3. Fields, in order: clone size, V gene, J gene, D gene, CDR3 protein, CDR3 DNA. A D gene is named only where the DNA matches it firmly. Only part of the rows carry a size: once, few, many, or a class if the clone is expanded.

>few|TRBV7-3|TRBJ1-6|-
CASSLGSTNSPLHF
TGTGCCAGCAGCTTAGGTAGCACAAATTCACCCCTCCACTTT
>once|TRBV4-3|TRBJ2-5|-
CASSPRGLYQETQYF
TGCGCCAGCAGCCCCCGGGGGCTATATCAAGAGACCCAGTACTTC
>-|TRBV7-2|TRBJ2-7|TRBD1
CASSAGQVTYEQYF
TGTGCCAGCAGCGCCGGACAGGTGACCTACGAGCAGTACTTC
>few|TRBV7-6|TRBJ2-6|-
CASGSTSGANVLTF
TGTGCCAGCGGATCGACCTCTGGGGCCAACGTCCTGACTTTC
>-|TRBV5-1|TRBJ2-7|-
CASSFSGYEQYF
TGCGCCAGCAGCTTCAGTGGCTACGAGCAGTACTTC
>-|TRBV6-6|TRBJ2-7|-
CASSYSTEGLTF
TGTGCCAGCAGTTACTCGACCGAAGGTTTGACCTTC
>once|TRBV7-2|TRBJ2-2|-
CASSLRVGDGELFF
TGTGCCAGCAGCTTACGCGTAGGTGACGGGGAGCTGTTTTTT
>few|TRBV27|TRBJ2-5|-
CASSKRLRAGGETQYF
TGTGCCAGCAGTAAAAGGCTTCGGGCGGGTGGGGAGACCCAGTACTTC
>-|TRBV5-6|TRBJ2-3|-
CASSSGGTQYF
TGTGCCAGCAGCTCCGGGGGTACGCAGTATTTT
>-|TRBV15|TRBJ1-4|-
CATSVRQREKLFF
TGTGCCACCAGCGTACGACAGAGGGAAAAACTGTTTTTT
>many|TRBV7-2|TRBJ2-7|TRBD1
CASSFSGTGLYEQYF
TGTGCCAGCAGCTTTTCCGGGACAGGGCTCTACGAGCAGTACTTC
>-|TRBV2|TRBJ2-1|TRBD1
CASSEAAGGRRFF
TGTGCCAGCAGTGAAGCGGCAGGGGGCCGCCGGTTCTTC
>-|TRBV29-1|TRBJ1-2|-
CSVGERRADGYTF
TGCAGCGTTGGGGAGAGGAGGGCTGATGGCTACACCTTC
>-|TRBV7-2|TRBJ2-5|TRBD2
CASSPSGRAGETQYF
TGTGCCAGCAGCCCTAGCGGGAGGGCCGGAGAGACCCAGTACTTC
>-|TRBV4-1|TRBJ2-7|TRBD2
CASSQSYRREGRTSSYEQYF
TGCGCCAGCAGCCAGTCCTACCGGCGGGAGGGCCGAACTAGCTCCTACGAGCAGTACTTC
>few|TRBV30|TRBJ1-1|-
CAWSNTLGGNTEAFF
TGTGCCTGGAGCAATACCCTTGGGGGGAACACTGAAGCTTTCTTT
>once|TRBV7-9|TRBJ2-1|-
CASSHRVREQEQFF
TGTGCCAGCAGCCATCGGGTCAGGGAACAAGAGCAGTTCTTC
>-|TRBV5-1|TRBJ1-4|TRBD1
CASSLSTGPEKLFF
TGCGCCAGCAGCTTGTCGACAGGGCCCGAAAAACTGTTTTTT
>-|TRBV5-4|TRBJ2-6|-
CASSLATSSGANVLTF
TGTGCCAGCAGCTTGGCGACTAGCTCTGGGGCCAACGTCCTGACTTTC
>-|TRBV29-1|TRBJ1-2|-
CSVVGVSAYGYTF
TGCAGCGTTGTCGGTGTGTCAGCCTATGGCTACACCTTC
>few|TRBV30|TRBJ2-7|-
CAWSVTEGEQYF
TGTGCCTGGAGTGTAACAGAAGGCGAGCAGTACTTC
>few|TRBV9|TRBJ2-7|TRBD1
CASSPGTVSYEQYF
TGTGCCAGCAGCCCAGGGACAGTCTCCTACGAGCAGTACTTC
>-|TRBV2|TRBJ2-5|-
CASSPGIQETQYF
TGTGCCAGCAGTCCCGGGATCCAAGAGACCCAGTACTTC
>-|TRBV7-2|TRBJ2-5|-
CASSLEGQVTQYF
TGTGCCAGCAGCTTAGAGGGGCAGGTGACCCAGTACTTC
>-|TRBV7-2|TRBJ2-1|TRBD2
CASSRLLADNEQFF
TGTGCCAGCAGTCGGTTACTAGCGGACAATGAGCAGTTCTTC
>few|TRBV5-1|TRBJ1-2|TRBD1
CASSSTGLYGYTF
TGCGCCAGCAGCTCGACAGGGCTTTATGGCTACACCTTC
>-|TRBV2|TRBJ2-5|-
CASSVVETQYF
TGTGCCAGCAGTGTGGTAGAGACCCAGTACTTC
>-|TRBV5-6|TRBJ2-3|-
CASSQDPTSTDTQYF
TGTGCCAGCAGTCAAGATCCAACTAGCACAGATACGCAGTATTTT
>few|TRBV7-9|TRBJ1-1|TRBD1
CASSLRDRGEAFF
TGTGCCAGCAGCTTACGGGACAGGGGTGAAGCTTTCTTT
>-|TRBV18|TRBJ2-5|-
CASSLQQAPSQETQYF
TGTGCCAGCTCACTTCAACAGGCACCTTCCCAAGAGACCCAGTACTTC
>few|TRBV19|TRBJ1-5|-
CASKSRHGNQPQHF
TGTGCCAGTAAAAGTCGTCACGGCAATCAGCCCCAGCATTTT
>-|TRBV9|TRBJ1-2|TRBD1
CASSSPEGAPGYGYTF
TGTGCCAGCAGCTCCCCAGAGGGGGCTCCTGGCTATGGCTACACCTTC
>-|TRBV5-5|TRBJ2-7|-
CASSLAPNYEQYF
TGTGCCAGCAGCTTGGCGCCAAACTACGAGCAGTACTTC
>-|TRBV19|TRBJ2-1|-
CASSPVSGNEQFF
TGTGCCAGTAGTCCCGTAAGTGGAAATGAGCAGTTCTTC
>-|TRBV4-2|TRBJ1-5|-
CASSQERGDQPQHF
TGTGCCAGCAGCCAAGAAAGGGGAGATCAGCCCCAGCATTTT
>-|TRBV6-1|TRBJ1-4|-
CASSELFRVEEKLFF
TGTGCCAGCAGTGAATTGTTCAGGGTGGAAGAAAAACTGTTTTTT
>-|TRBV2|TRBJ2-7|-
CASSEAGWAQYF
TGTGCCAGCAGTGAAGCGGGGTGGGCGCAGTACTTC
>-|TRBV9|TRBJ2-5|-
CASSVGDAETQYF
TGTGCCAGCAGCGTAGGCGACGCAGAGACCCAGTACTTC
>-|TRBV12-2|TRBJ1-1|-
CASRPGARFETEAFF
TGTGCAAGTCGTCCGGGGGCGCGGTTCGAAACTGAAGCTTTCTTT
>-|TRBV29-1|TRBJ2-3|-
CSVAGTQSSTDTQYF
TGCAGCGTTGCAGGGACTCAATCTAGCACAGATACGCAGTATTTT
>few|TRBV2|TRBJ2-2|TRBD2
CASKYLAGNTGELFF
TGTGCCAGCAAATATCTAGCGGGAAACACCGGGGAGCTGTTTTTT
>-|TRBV7-3|TRBJ2-7|TRBD2
CASSSPSSGSSYEQYF
TGTGCCAGCAGCTCCCCGTCTAGCGGGAGCTCCTACGAGCAGTACTTC
>-|TRBV29-1|TRBJ1-2|TRBD1
CSVASDREHGYTF
TGCAGCGTTGCTTCGGACAGGGAGCATGGCTACACCTTC